This entry describes one T cell receptor beta chain. The antigen remains unidentified. A universal primer site was added by template switching, and unique molecular identifiers were carried by the cDNA. A single record per CDR3 protein comes from TCRdb applying MiXCR to the 5' RACE reads. The table has about 1.7 million distinct CDR3 sequences, about 31% seen once. This entry comes from a study of identical twins. General study findings and limits: Analyses of zero insertions could be partly confounded by invariant MAIT and iNKT cells. Clonotypes of the beta chain that were abundant in cord blood carried fewer insertions (memory repertoires showed none). Out-of-frame alpha sequences common to twins exhibited an excess of low generation probability.

CDR3 size: 16 residues. From germline, CDR1 is SGDLS and CDR2 YYNGEE. V lost 1 base and J 0 bases, leaving 14 bases between the germline ends. The chain employs TRBV9 and TRBJ2-7; no clear D gene. Material: cord blood. The origin of this receptor is a newborn girl in good health. The CDR3 region is CASSVSFDGSSYEQYF. The DNA for the CDR3 is TGTGCCAGCAGCGTATCTTTTGACGGCAGCTCCTACGAGCAGTACTTC.